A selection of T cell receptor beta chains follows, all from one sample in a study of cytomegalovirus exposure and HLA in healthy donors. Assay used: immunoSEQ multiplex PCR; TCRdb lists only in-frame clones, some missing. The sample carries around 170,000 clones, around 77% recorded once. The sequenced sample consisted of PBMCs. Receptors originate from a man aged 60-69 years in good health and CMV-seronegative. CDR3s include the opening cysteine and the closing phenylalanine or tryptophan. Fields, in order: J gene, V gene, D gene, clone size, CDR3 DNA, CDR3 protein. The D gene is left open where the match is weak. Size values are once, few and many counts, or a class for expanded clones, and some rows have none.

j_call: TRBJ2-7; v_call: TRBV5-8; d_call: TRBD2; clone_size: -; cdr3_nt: TGTGCCAGCAGGGGGGGGACCTGGGGGGTCTCCTACGAGCAGTACTTC; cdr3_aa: CASRGGTWGVSYEQYF
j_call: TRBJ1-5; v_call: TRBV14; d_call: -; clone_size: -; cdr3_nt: TGTGCCAGCAGCCTCGACAGTAATCAGCCCCAGCATTTT; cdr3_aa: CASSLDSNQPQHF
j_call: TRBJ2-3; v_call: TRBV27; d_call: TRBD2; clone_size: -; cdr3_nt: TGTGCCAGCAGTTCTCCATCGACTAGCGGGAGGGCAAGGGATACGCAGTATTTT; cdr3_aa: CASSSPSTSGRARDTQYF
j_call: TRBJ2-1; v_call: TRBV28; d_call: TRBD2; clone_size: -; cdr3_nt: TGTGCCAGCAGTTTCCTATCCGGGACTAGCGGGAGTTTAGAGTTCTTC; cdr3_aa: CASSFLSGTSGSLEFF
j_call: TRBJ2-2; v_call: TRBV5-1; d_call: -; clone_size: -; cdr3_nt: TGCGCCAGCAGCTTGTCCCAGGGCAGCACCGGGGAGCTGTTTTTT; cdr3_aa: CASSLSQGSTGELFF
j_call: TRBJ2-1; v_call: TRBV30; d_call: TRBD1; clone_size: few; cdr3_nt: TGTGCCTGGAGCTCTGGACAGGGTGTAGTCGAGCAGTTCTTC; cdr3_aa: CAWSSGQGVVEQFF
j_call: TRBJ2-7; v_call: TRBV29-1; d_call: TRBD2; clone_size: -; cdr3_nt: TGCAGCGTTCGGGGGGGGGCTTCCGAGCAGTACTTC; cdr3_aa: CSVRGGASEQYF
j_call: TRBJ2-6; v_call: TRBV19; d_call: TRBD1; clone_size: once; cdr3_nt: TGTGCCAGTAAGGAGGGACAGGGGGCTGCTGGGGCCAACGTCCTGACTTTC; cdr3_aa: CASKEGQGAAGANVLTF
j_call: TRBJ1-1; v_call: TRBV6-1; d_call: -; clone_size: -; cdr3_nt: TGTGCCAGCAGTGAGTGGGCTACTGAAGCTTTCTTT; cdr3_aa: CASSEWATEAFF
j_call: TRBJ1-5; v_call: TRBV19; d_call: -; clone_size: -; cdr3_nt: TGTGCCAGTAGTGAGGATTGGGGCAATCAGCCCCAGCATTTT; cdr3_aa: CASSEDWGNQPQHF
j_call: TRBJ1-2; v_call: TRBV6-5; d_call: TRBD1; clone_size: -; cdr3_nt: TGTGCCAGCAGTTACGGGACAGGGGAAGGCTACCCCTTC; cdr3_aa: CASSYGTGEGYPF
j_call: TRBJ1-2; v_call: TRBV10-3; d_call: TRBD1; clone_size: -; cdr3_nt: TGTGCCCTGCGTACCAGCCACGGGGGACAGTCCCTTGGCTACACCTTC; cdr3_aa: CALRTSHGGQSLGYTF
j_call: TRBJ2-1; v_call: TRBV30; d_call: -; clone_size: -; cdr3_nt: TGTGCCTGGGACGGTACAAGGGGCAATGAGCAGTTCTTC; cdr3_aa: CAWDGTRGNEQFF
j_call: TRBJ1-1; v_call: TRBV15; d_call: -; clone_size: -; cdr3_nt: TGTGCCACCAGCAGACTGAAGGGGGGGGGCACTGAAGCTTTCTTT; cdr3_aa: CATSRLKGGGTEAFF
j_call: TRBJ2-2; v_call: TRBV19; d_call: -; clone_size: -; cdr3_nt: TGTGCCAGTAGTAGAAGCCGGAACACCGGGGAGCTGTTTTTT; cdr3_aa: CASSRSRNTGELFF
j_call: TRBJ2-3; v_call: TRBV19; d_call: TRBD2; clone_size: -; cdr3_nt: TGTGCCTCAAGGGGTCCTAGCGGGGGGGCTCGCACAGATACGCAGTATTTT; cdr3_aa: CASRGPSGGARTDTQYF
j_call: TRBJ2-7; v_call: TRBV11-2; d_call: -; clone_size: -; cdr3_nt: TGTGCCAGCAGCTTAGGGCCTAGCTCCTACGAGCAGTACTTC; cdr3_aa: CASSLGPSSYEQYF
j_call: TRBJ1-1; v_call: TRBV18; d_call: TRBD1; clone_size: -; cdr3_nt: TGTGCCAGCTCACCAGGAAGACAGGGGGCGAGCACTGAAGCTTTCTTT; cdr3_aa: CASSPGRQGASTEAFF
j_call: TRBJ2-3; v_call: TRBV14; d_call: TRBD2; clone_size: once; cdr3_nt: TGTGCCAGCAGCCAAGGGACTAGCGTGGGTACGCAGTATTTT; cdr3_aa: CASSQGTSVGTQYF
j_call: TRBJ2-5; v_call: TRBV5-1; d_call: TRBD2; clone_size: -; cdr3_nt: TGCGCCAGCAGGTCCGGGACTAGGGAGGAAGAGACCCAGTACTTC; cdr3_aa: CASRSGTREEETQYF
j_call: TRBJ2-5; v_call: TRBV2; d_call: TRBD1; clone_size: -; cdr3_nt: TGTGCCAGCAGAGCCCGGGACAGCCAAGAGACCCAGTACTTC; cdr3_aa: CASRARDSQETQYF
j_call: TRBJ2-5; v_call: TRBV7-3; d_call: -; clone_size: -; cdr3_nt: TGTGCCAGCAGCCTAAGCGGGGAGACCCAGTACTTC; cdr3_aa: CASSLSGETQYF
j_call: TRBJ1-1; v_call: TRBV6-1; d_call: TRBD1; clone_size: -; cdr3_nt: TGTGCCAGCAGTCTCCAGGGGGGCGACACTGAAGCTTTCTTT; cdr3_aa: CASSLQGGDTEAFF
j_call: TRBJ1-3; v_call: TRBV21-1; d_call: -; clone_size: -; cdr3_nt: TGTGCCAGGTTAAATGGAGGATTCTCTGGAAACACCATATATTTT; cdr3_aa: CARLNGGFSGNTIYF
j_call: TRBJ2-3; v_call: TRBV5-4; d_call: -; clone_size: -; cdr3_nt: TGTGCCAGCAGCTGGGGCGGTTCGGGCACAGATACGCAGTATTTT; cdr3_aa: CASSWGGSGTDTQYF
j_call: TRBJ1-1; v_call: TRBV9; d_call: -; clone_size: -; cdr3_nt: TGTGCCAGCAGCGTAGGACAGGCGACGAGGAACACTGAAGCTTTCTTT; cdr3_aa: CASSVGQATRNTEAFF
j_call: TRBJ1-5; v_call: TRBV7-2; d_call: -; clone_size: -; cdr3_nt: TGTGCCAGCAGCCTTGCGGGGGGTTTCAATCAGCCCCAGCATTTT; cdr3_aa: CASSLAGGFNQPQHF
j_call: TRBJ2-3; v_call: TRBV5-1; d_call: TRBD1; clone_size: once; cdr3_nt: TGCGCCAGCAGCTTGGAGGACAGGGGGCTCAGCGATACGCAGTATTTT; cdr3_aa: CASSLEDRGLSDTQYF
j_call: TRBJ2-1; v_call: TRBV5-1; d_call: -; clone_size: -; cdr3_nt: TGCGCCAGCAGCTTGGCAGGGATGACTGAGCAGTTCTTC; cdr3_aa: CASSLAGMTEQFF
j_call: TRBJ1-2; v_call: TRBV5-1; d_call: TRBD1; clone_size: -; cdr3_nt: TGCGCCAGCAGCTCGCCGGACAGGGCAAACTATGGCTACACCTTC; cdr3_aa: CASSSPDRANYGYTF
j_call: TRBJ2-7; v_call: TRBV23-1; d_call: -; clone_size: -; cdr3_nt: TGCGCCAGCTGCCGACGAGGGGAGCAACCCGCGGGGAACGAGCAGTACTTC; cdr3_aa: CASCRRGEQPAGNEQYF
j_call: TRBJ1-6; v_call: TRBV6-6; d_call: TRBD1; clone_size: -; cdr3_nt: TGTGCCAGCAGCCCAGACAGGGGTGGTTCACCCCTCCACTTT; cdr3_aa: CASSPDRGGSPLHF
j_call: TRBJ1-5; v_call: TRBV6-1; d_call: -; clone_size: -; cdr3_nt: TGTGCCAGCAGTGAAGCAGGCTGGGAGGGGTCCTTT; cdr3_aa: CASSEAGWEGSF
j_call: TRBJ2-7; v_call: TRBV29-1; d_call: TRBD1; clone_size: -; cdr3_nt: TGCAGCGTTTTGGGACAGGGGGTTTCCTACGAGCAGTACTTC; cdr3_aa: CSVLGQGVSYEQYF
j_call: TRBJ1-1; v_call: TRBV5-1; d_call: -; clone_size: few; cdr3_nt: TGCGCCAGCAGCCTCGGGACACTGAACACTGAAGCTTTCTTT; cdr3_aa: CASSLGTLNTEAFF
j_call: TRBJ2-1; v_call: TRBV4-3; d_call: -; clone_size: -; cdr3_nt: TGCGCCAGCAGCGCGTCCCGGGTAGGGGTAAATGAGCAGTTCTTC; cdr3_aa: CASSASRVGVNEQFF